This T cell receptor (beta chain) was sequenced for a study of T cells in Graves' hyperthyroidism and ophthalmopathy (dated by TCRdb to between 2018 and 2020). Looking at the study overall: Peripheral blood was collected at initial diagnosis, before any treatment. To identify TCR V-J signatures that set the groups apart, the researchers used a discovery cohort of 100 patients, made up of some 41 with Graves' ophthalmopathy and about 60 with stable Graves' hyperthyroidism. Whether ophthalmopathy could be predicted prospectively was tested in an independent validation cohort made up of roughly 19 hyperthyroidism patients plus 17 patients who later progressed to ophthalmopathy. The roughly 94 discovery patients were randomly split 7:3 into training and test sets. The study also compared thyroid tissue and blood T-cell repertoires from 6 or 7 Graves' hyperthyroidism patients. Once sampling was done, hyperthyroidism patients were given methimazole at a starting dose of 30 mg daily, whereas ophthalmopathy patients were given high-dose intravenous methylprednisolone. The paper reports TCR Vbeta CDR3 sequencing of over 120 peripheral blood samples: approximately 41 ophthalmopathy, some 80 hyperthyroidism and roughly 17 progressor patients. Results and caveats for the whole study, not just this receptor: Most expanded thyroid clonotypes (frequency above 0.001) were also detected in blood, a finding suggesting that blood repertoires may reflect thyroid immune responses. In validation, the model predicted progression to ophthalmopathy with about 71% sensitivity and approximately 78% specificity, a median of around 6.6 months before onset. A model built on a 13 V-J signature distinguished ophthalmopathy from stable hyperthyroidism, reaching over 85% sensitivity and 81% to 83% specificity in cross-validation and 80%/75% in testing. No statistical method was used to set the sample size in advance, and investigators knew the group allocation.

Hyperthyroidism patients were newly diagnosed, had a disease duration of under 2 months, and were aged 18 to 65 years. Any patient with an uncontrolled infection, another autoimmune disease, pregnancy or lactation was excluded. Diagnoses were based on clinical symptoms, serum thyroxine and TRAb, thyroid ultrasound and orbital computed tomography. Blood from progressor patients was drawn when they were first diagnosed with hyperthyroidism, before any ophthalmopathy symptoms appeared. PBMCs were separated from around 9.1 ml of fresh peripheral blood using Ficoll-Paque density gradient centrifugation. Progressor patients were first diagnosed with Graves' hyperthyroidism and then developed ophthalmopathy during follow-up. Total RNA was extracted using Trizol reagent, and RNA quality was assessed on an Agilent 2100 Bioanalyzer. Reading the germline V gene gives CDR1 SGHVS and CDR2 FQNEAQ. The CDR3 measures 19 amino acids from cysteine to phenylalanine. CDR3 DNA is the only sequence kept; it has 57 bases, read in frame from the first base.

TCR beta CDR3 regions were amplified from RNA transcripts. The TCR CDR3 was subjected to a first round of RT-PCR using the HTBI primer set and the Qiagen OneStep RT-PCR kit. The libraries were constructed in a second round of multiplex PCR and then size-selected and purified. Libraries were sequenced paired-end with 100 bp reads on an Illumina HiSeq2000. Under the source paper's analysis protocol: SOAPnuke was used to process the raw data, throwing out any read that contained adapters or uncalled bases, had a mean Phred below 15, or lacked an exact constant-primer or identifier match. High-quality paired reads were merged with COPE v1.2.5, and unique nucleotide sequences were defined as clonotypes. Clonotypes were aligned to IMGT TRBV, TRBD and TRBJ reference segments using MiTCR v1.1. The analysis included only V-J combinations with a frequency above 0.0001, which together covered about 99% of the repertoires. The TCS score was defined as the ratio of F50 (clonal expansion) to E x V (chaos), calculated using BLOSUM62-based TCRdist between CDR3 peptides within each V-J. Welch's t-statistics and random forest reduced roughly 540 V-J features to 13, which were used in a naive Bayes classifier (R e1071). Clones were called with MiXCR by TCRdb after fastp trimmed the public reads at Q25, and only in-frame beta chains were retained. Here each entry gathers all rows of one CDR3 protein and keeps the most common genes and DNA. The V and J calls and clone size come from TCRdb's table, not from the authors' own analysis. The sample contains 370,000 or so distinct CDR3 sequences, about 15% of them found a single time. The top ten constitute around 30% of the sample.

In this sample, this clonotype turned up many times. There is no known antigen for this receptor. Compared with germline, one end of the junction differs, possibly owing to a read error. Specimen: blood. Recombination joined TRBV7-8 with TRBJ2-1, with 14 central nucleotides matching TRBD2. The TCR sequence derives from a woman between 18 and 29 years old with Graves' hyperthyroidism that later progressed to Graves' ophthalmopathy. The CDR3 is CASSLARTSGRRGLREQFF. The DNA sequence reads TGTGCCAGCAGCCTAGCCCGGACTAGCGGGAGGAGGGGTCTCAGGGAGCAGTTCTTC.